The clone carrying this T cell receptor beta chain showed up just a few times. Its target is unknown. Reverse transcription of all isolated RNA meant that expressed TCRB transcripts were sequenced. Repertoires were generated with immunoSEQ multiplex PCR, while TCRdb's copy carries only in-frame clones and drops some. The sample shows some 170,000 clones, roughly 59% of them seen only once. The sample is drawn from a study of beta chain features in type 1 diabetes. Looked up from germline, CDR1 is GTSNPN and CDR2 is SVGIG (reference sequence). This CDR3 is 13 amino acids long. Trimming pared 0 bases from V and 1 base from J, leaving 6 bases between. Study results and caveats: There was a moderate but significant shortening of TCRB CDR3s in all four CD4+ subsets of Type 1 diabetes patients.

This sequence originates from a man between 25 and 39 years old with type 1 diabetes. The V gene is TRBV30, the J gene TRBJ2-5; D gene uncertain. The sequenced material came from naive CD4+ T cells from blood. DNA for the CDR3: TGTGCCTGGAGTGTGAGTTTCCAAGAGACCCAGTACTTC. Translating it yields CAWSVSFQETQYF.